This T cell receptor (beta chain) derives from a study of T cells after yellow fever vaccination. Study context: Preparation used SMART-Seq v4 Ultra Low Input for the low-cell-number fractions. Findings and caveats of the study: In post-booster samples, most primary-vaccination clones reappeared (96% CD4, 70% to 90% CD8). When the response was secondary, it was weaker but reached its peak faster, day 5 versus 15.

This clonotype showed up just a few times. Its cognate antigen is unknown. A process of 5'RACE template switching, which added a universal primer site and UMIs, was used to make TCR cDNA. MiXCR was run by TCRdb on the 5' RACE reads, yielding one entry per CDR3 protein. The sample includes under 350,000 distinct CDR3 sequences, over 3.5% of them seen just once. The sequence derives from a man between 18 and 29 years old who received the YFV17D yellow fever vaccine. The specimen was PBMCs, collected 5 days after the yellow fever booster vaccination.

CDR3 sequence: CASSFGGEYNEQFF. The CDR3 nucleotides read TGTGCCAGCAGCTTTGGCGGGGAGTACAATGAGCAGTTCTTC. The chain links TRBV7-8 to TRBJ2-1, with D possibly matching TRBD2 (6 bases). Between the trimmed V and J ends, which lost 3 bases and 4 bases, there was a span of 10 bases. Germline CDR1 reads SGHVS; CDR2 reads FQNEAQ. This CDR3 has 14 residues.